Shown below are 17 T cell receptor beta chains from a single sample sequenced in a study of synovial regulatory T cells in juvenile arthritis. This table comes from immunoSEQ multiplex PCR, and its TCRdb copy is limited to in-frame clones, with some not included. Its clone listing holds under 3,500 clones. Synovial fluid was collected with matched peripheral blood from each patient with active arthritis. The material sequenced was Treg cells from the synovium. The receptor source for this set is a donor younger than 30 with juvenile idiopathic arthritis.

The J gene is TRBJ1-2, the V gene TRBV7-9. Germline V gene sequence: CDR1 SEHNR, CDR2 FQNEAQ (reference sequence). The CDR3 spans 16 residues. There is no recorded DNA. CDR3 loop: CASSLRVAGGNYGYTF. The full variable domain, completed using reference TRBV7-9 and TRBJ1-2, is DTGVSQNPRHKITKRGQNVTFRCDPISEHNRLYWYRQTLGQGPEFLTYFQNEAQLEKSRLLSDRFSAERPKGSFSTLEIQRTEQGDSAMYLCASSLRVAGGNYGYTFGSGTRLTVV.

This CDR3 is CASRIGYNTGELFF. The V call is TRBV27, the J call TRBJ2-2. There are 14 residues in the CDR3. The DNA is not on file. Germline V lookup: CDR1 MNHEY, CDR2 SMNVEV (reference sequence).

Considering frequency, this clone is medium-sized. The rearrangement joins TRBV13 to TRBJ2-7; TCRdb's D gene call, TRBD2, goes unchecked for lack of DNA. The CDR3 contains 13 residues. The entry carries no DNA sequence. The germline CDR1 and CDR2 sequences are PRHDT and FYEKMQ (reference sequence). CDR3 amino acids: CASTSFGGYEQYF.

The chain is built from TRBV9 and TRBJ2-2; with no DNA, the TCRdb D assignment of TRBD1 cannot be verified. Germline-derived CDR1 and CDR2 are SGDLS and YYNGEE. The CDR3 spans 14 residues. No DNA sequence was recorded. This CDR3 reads CASRAGLYTGELFF.

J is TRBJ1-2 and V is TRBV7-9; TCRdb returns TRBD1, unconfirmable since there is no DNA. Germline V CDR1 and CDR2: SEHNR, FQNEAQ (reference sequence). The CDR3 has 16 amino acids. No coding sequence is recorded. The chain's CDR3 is CASSLFRAGPSYGYTF.

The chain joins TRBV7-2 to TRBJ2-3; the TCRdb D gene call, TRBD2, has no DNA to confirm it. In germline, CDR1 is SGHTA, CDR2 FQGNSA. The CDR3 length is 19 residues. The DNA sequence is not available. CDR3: CASSFIPGLAGAMTDTQYF. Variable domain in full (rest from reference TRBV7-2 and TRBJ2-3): GAGVSQSPSNKVTEKGKDVELRCDPISGHTALYWYRQSLGQGLEFLIYFQGNSAPDKSGLPSDRFSAERTGGSVSTLTIQRTQQEDSAVYLCASSFIPGLAGAMTDTQYFGPGTRLTVL.

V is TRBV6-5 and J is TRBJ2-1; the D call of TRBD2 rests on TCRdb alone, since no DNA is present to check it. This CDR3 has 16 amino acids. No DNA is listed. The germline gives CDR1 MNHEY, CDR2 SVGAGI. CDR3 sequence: CASSYSHYMSIEEQFF.

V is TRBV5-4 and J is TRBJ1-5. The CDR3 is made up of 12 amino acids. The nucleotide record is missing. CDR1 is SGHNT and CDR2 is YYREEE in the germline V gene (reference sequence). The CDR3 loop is CASSLDRGGQDF.

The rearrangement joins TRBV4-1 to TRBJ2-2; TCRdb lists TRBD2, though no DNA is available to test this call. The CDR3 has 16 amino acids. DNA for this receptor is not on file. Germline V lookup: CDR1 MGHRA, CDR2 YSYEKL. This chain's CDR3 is CASSQVTGSWAGELFF.

CDR3 residues: CASSFGVGQPQHF. V and J are TRBV4-2 and TRBJ1-5. The CDR3 consists of 13 residues. No DNA appears here. CDR1 LGHNA and CDR2 YNFKEQ come from the germline V gene.

The CDR3: CAIRGTGDNEQFF. V usage is TRBV10-3 and J usage is TRBJ2-1; TCRdb names TRBD1, which stays unverified in the absence of DNA. Germline loops: CDR1 ENHRY, CDR2 SYGVKD. The CDR3 runs 13 residues. No DNA has been recorded.

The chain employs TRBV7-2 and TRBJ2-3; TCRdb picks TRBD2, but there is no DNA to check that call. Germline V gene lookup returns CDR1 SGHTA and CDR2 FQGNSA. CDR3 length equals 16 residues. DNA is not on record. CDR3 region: CASSSRAGGGTDTQYF.

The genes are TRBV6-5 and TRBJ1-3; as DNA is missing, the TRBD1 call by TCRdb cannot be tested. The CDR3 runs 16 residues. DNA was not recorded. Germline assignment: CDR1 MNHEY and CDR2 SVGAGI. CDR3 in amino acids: CASSYTGGGSGNTIYF.

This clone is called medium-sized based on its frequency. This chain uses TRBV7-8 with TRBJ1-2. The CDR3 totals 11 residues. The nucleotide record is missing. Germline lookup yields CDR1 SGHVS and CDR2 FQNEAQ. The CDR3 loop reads CAAKGTYGYTF.

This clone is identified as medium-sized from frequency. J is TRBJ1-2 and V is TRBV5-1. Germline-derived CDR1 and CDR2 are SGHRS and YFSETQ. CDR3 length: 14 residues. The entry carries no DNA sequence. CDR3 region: CASSLGSPNYGYTF.

CDR3 amino acids: CASSLPGTGYGYTF. The chain employs TRBV19 and TRBJ1-2; the TCRdb call, TRBD1, lacks DNA for checking. CDR3 length: 14 residues. Only the protein is available. The germline V gene has CDR1 LNHDA and CDR2 SQIVND (reference sequence). Supplemented by reference TRBV19 and TRBJ1-2, the full variable domain reads DGGITQSPKYLFRKEGQNVTLSCEQNLNHDAMYWYRQDPGQGLRLIYYSQIVNDFQKGDIAEGYSVSREKKESFPLTVTSAQKNPTAFYLCASSLPGTGYGYTFGSGTRLTVV.

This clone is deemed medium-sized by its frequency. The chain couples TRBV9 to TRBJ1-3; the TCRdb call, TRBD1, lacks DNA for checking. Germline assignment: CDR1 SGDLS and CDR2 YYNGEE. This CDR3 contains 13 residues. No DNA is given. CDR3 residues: CASSPTEGNTIYF.